The T cell receptor (beta chain) under discussion was sequenced for a study of OX40 agonist ivuxolimab in advanced cancers. Regarding the complete study: Ivuxolimab was a fully human IgG2 agonistic monoclonal antibody targeting the costimulatory receptor OX40 (CD134). Intravenous ivuxolimab was administered to patients every 2 weeks at six dose levels: 0.01, 0.1, 0.3, 1.5, 3 and 10 mg/kg. Among the roughly 50 dose-escalation patients, some 20 had hepatocellular carcinoma, 15 or so melanoma, 9 renal cell carcinoma and 9 head and neck cancer. The dose-escalation cohort was about 83% male with a mean age of around 62 years, ranging from roughly 23 to 79. Patients were allowed to have had prior anti-PD-1, anti-PD-L1 or anti-CTLA-4 therapy, and 40% of the dose-escalation patients had been treated with checkpoint inhibitors. Partial responses were achieved by three dose-escalation patients, of whom one had hepatocellular carcinoma and two had cutaneous melanoma. Peripheral TCRbeta sequencing was intended to test whether TCR sequence diversity was altered and clonal T-cell expansion was caused by ivuxolimab. The paper covers the monotherapy dose-escalation part of the phase I ivuxolimab trial, which included N of about 51 patients. Summary of the overall study and its limitations: Low levels of normalized T-cell clonal expansion were also seen in some patients who did not respond. After ivuxolimab, CD8+ T cells had more expanded clones than CD4+ T cells on average. The antigen specificity of the clonally expanded peripheral T cells was not determined. In partial responders in the 0.1-3.0 mg/kg groups, normalized peripheral clonal expansion was found to be among the lowest, especially among CD8+ T cells. At doses of 0.1 to 3.0 mg/kg, clonal expansion of both CD4+ and CD8+ T cells in blood was seen between baseline and week 6.

The germline V gene (reference sequence) supplies CDR1 MNHNY and CDR2 SVGAGI. A distance of 13 bases separates the germline ends of V and J, which lose 7 bases and 4 bases respectively. Reading from cysteine to phenylalanine, the CDR3 counts 13 amino acids. Solely the CDR3 DNA is kept, with 39 bases framed from the first base. This clone is judged medium-sized (0.01 to 0.1%). The target of this receptor is not known. Base qualities were left out, and no much larger clone turns up one base away. For sequencing of the TCRbeta CDR3 region, genomic DNA was extracted from the sorted cells. TCRbeta CDR3 regions were sequenced using the immunoSEQ Assay. TCRdb re-hosts the immuneACCESS table, in-frame sequences only. Its copies lack some clones; in the studies checked, an unresolved V gene accounts for under half of them, and the cause for the rest is not known. In this sample the table shows 45,000 to 65,000 clones, approximately 87% of which occur a single time. The ten largest clones represent 6.5% to 8% of the sample.

Patients with autoimmune disease history or receiving systemic immunosuppression were excluded from the trial. Peripheral blood for TCR sequencing was collected from all dose cohorts at baseline, on cycle 4 day 1, and on cycle 7 day 1. Samples were obtained from an open-label, multicenter, first-in-human phase I dose-escalation trial of ivuxolimab. Adults with locally advanced or metastatic head and neck squamous cell, hepatocellular, melanoma or renal cell carcinoma were enrolled in the trial. Before TCR sequencing, CD4+ T cells and CD8+ T cells were sorted from peripheral blood as separate populations.

The sample was CD4+ or CD8+ T cells sorted from blood, taken in a trial of the OX40 agonist ivuxolimab. This sequence uses TRBV6-6 and TRBJ1-2; a confident D gene designation cannot be given. This clonotype was sampled from an adult with an advanced solid tumor such as melanoma, head and neck, liver or kidney cancer. The nucleotide sequence reads as follows: TGTGCCAGCATCCACCTAAGTGGCTATGGCTACACCTTC. It encodes CASIHLSGYGYTF.